The clone carrying this T cell receptor (beta chain) was counted a few times. Its matching antigen is unknown. The data stem from a study of human T cells and chemical hapten exposure. Overall study results and limits: Versus controls, expanded TCRs had significantly more large CDR3 similarity clusters. No shift was seen in TCRs above 1 in 1000 frequency with DPC sensitization.

Unique molecular identifiers were attached to individual cDNA molecules during library preparation. TCRdb re-called the RACE reads through MiXCR, storing one row per CDR3 protein. This sample has some 350,000 distinct CDR3 sequences, with approximately 6.3% found just once. The time point is: patch test 1, 2 weeks after DPC sensitization. Stated treatment: therapeutic diphenylcyclopropenone sensitization with weekly scalp DPC. Venepuncture was done earlier than the placement of each patch test. Germline trimming cut 3 bases from V and 3 bases from J; bases unmatched to any gene: 10. Germline-derived CDR1 and CDR2 are SEHNR and FQNEAQ (reference sequence). This CDR3 comprises 16 residues.

The clonotype was recovered from a young woman with alopecia areata. Some clones in this sample may be carry-over from other donors' samples. This material consisted of whole blood, taken in connection with sensitization to the hapten diphenylcyclopropenone (DPC). The V gene is TRBV7-9, the J gene TRBJ1-1; 7 bases map to TRBD1. The DNA of the CDR3 is TGTGCCAGCAGCTTTGCGGGGACAGACTACGACACTGAAGCTTTCTTT. Residues: CASSFAGTDYDTEAFF.